The rows below give T cell receptor beta chains drawn from one sample of a study of blood T cells in healthy people across ages. Each CDR3 protein gets one entry after TCRdb re-called the 5' RACE reads with MiXCR. The sample lists 250,000 to 300,000 distinct CDR3 sequences; roughly 26% were seen once. Sequences were obtained from blood. Receptors originate from a woman aged 70-85 years in good health. CDR3s leave out the opening cysteine and the closing phenylalanine or tryptophan. Clone size appears in some rows only: once, few, many, or a class for an expanded clone.

.,TRBV18,TRBJ1-2,ASSPGGLNYGYT
.,TRBV12-3/TRBV12-4,TRBJ2-7,ASSPRPPGQY
few,TRBV20-1,TRBJ2-1,SASPGRNNEQF
.,TRBV7-6,TRBJ1-1,ASSLETGVNTEAF
.,TRBV20-1,TRBJ2-5,SATGGPGETQY
few,TRBV6-1,.,ASSPQRAETQY
.,TRBV15,TRBJ2-7,ATSRGGSLYEQY
few,TRBV7-9,TRBJ2-1,ASSIVMGGDEQF
few,TRBV3-1,TRBJ2-5,ASSQESLETQY
.,TRBV12-3/TRBV12-4,TRBJ1-1,ASNVALGKAF
once,TRBV2,TRBJ2-3,ASSYLAGEDTQY
many,TRBV19,TRBJ2-5,ASSRGETQY
few,TRBV20-1,TRBJ2-5,SANTIAGVRQETQY
once,TRBV2,TRBJ2-1,ASLGRGPEYEQF
.,TRBV7-2,TRBJ2-1,ASSALGESYNEQF
.,TRBV6-2/TRBV6-3,TRBJ2-7,ASSTGGLAGYEQY
many,TRBV12-3/TRBV12-4,TRBJ2-3,ARGGEGSPPDTQY
few,TRBV28,TRBJ1-4,ATRPGPREKLF
once,TRBV5-1,TRBJ1-2,ASSGTVANYGYT